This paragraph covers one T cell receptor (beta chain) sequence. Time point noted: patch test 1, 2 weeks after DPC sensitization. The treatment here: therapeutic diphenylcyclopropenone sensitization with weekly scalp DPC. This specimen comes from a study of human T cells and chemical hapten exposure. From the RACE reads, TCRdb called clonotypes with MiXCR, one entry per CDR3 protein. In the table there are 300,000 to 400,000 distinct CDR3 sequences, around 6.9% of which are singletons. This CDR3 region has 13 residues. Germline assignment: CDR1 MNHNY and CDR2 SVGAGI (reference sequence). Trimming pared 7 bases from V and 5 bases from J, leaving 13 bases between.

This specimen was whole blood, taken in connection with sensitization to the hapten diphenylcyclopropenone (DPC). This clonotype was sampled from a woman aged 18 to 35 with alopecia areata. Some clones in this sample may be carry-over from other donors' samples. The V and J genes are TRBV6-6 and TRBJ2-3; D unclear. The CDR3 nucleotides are TGTGCCAGCACTCGGCAGAAGGGAGATACGCAGTATTTT. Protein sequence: CASTRQKGDTQYF.